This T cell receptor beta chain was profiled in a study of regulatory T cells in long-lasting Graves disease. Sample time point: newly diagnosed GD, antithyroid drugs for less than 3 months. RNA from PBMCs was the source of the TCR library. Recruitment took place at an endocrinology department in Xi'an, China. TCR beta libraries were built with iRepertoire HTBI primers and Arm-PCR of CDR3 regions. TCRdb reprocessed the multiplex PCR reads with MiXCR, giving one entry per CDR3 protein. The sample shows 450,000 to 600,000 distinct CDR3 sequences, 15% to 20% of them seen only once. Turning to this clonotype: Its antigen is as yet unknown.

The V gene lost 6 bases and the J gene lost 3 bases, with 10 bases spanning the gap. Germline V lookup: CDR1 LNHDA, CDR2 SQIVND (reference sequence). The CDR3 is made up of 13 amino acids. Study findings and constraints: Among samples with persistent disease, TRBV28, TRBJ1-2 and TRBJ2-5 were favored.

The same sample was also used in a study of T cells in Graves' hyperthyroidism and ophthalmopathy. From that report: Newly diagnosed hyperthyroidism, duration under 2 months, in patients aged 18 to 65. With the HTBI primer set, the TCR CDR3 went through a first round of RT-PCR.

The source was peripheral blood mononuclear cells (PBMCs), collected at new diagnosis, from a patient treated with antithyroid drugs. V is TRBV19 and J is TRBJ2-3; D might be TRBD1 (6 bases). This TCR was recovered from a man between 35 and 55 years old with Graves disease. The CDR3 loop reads CASRDRETDTQYF. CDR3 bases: TGTGCCAGTAGGGACAGAGAGACAGATACGCAGTATTTT.